These 12 T cell receptor beta chains were all obtained from the same sample, sequenced in a study of blood T cell repertoires in COVID-19. Only in-frame clones appear in the TCRdb table, and some are missing; sequencing was by immunoSEQ multiplex PCR. The table has 180,000 or so clones, more than 65% seen once. Sequencing was done on a sample of PBMCs or T cells enriched from blood (not recorded which). Every receptor here comes from a man in his fifties or sixties who had recovered from COVID-19.

This clone was detected ten times or more. The CDR3 bases are TGTGCCAGCAGCGACAGGGGCGCGGGGGAGCAGTACTTC. Its protein product is CASSDRGAGEQYF. This chain connects TRBV6-2 or TRBV6-3 to TRBJ2-7; 8 bases fit TRBD1. Germline-derived CDR1 and CDR2 are MNHEY and SVGEGT. The V segment lost 6 bases and the J segment 7 bases; nucleotides outside the gene matches: 8. The CDR3 runs to 13 residues.

The V gene is TRBV7-2, the J gene TRBJ1-2; 7 bases match TRBD1. V trimming: 1 base; J trimming: 7 bases; junction bases outside the gene matches: 12. The CDR3 has 16 residues. Germline CDR1 SGHTA, CDR2 FQGNSA. The CDR3: CASSLGGQRASLGYTF. CDR3 bases: TGTGCCAGCAGCTTAGGGGGACAGAGGGCAAGTCTTGGCTACACCTTC.

This clone was observed many times. This chain connects TRBV27 to TRBJ2-2, with D unclear. Germline V gene lookup returns CDR1 MNHEY and CDR2 SMNVEV (reference sequence). Trimming removed 1 base at V and 3 bases at J, with 9 bases between. The CDR3 sequence is 15 residues long. The CDR3 bases are TGTGCCAGCAGTTTATTTGGTCGAGACACCGGGGAGCTGTTTTTT. Amino acids: CASSLFGRDTGELFF.

V usage is TRBV6-6 and J usage is TRBJ1-5; D remains unclear. The CDR3 extends over 17 amino acids. Germline CDR1 is MNHNY and CDR2 is SVGAGI (reference sequence). V shed 5 bases and J shed 7 bases, with 24 bases lying between them. The CDR3 is CASSPDQLRVRGQPQHF. For the CDR3, the DNA is TGTGCCAGCAGTCCCGATCAACTAAGGGTCCGAGGGCAGCCCCAGCATTTT.

The chain recombines TRBV13 with TRBJ2-3; a weak D match, TRBD2 (7 bases). CDR1 and CDR2 from the germline V gene are PRHDT and FYEKMQ (reference sequence). Trimming shortened V by 5 bases and J by 6 bases, and 18 bases separated the two germline ends. This CDR3 region has 15 residues. The CDR3 coding sequence is TGTGCCAGCAGCCCCCTTTTGGGGGGGCTTGATACGCAGTATTTT. It yields the protein CASSPLLGGLDTQYF.

The chain joins TRBV6-1 to TRBJ1-1; no reliable D call. Trimming removed 1 base at V and 0 bases at J, with 9 bases between. Per germline, CDR1 MNHNS and CDR2 SASEGT. The CDR3 runs to 15 residues. CDR3 residues: CASSEVATLNTEAFF. The CDR3 DNA reads as TGTGCCAGCAGTGAAGTCGCGACATTGAACACTGAAGCTTTCTTT.

This chain joins TRBV6-1 and TRBJ2-7, with TRBD1 identical over 7 bases. The ends lost 2 bases at V and 2 bases at J; junction bases unmatched: 9. The CDR3 runs 16 residues. CDR1 is MNHNS, CDR2 SASEGT, per germline. The CDR3 loop reads CASSEMPGQLPYEQYF. The CDR3 DNA reads TGTGCCAGCAGTGAAATGCCGGGACAGCTACCCTACGAGCAGTACTTC.

V usage is TRBV5-1 and J usage is TRBJ2-7; TRBD2 is a possible D gene (5 bases). Germline CDR1 reads SGHRS; CDR2 reads YFSETQ. Trimming took off 4 bases at V and 5 bases at J, with 16 bases between the two ends. The CDR3 consists of 14 residues. DNA of the CDR3: TGCGCCAGCAGCCGGGGTGGCCCACTCCACGAGCAGTACTTC. It yields the protein CASSRGGPLHEQYF.

This chain uses TRBV29-1 with TRBJ2-5; D is unclear. V dropped 4 bases and J dropped 0 bases, with 12 bases sitting between them. CDR3 length: 14 amino acids. Germline CDR1 and CDR2: SQVTM and ANQGSEA. Written as DNA, the CDR3 is TGCAGCGTTGTAAACACCCAGTACCAAGAGACCCAGTACTTC. Protein sequence: CSVVNTQYQETQYF.

This clone has just a few counts. V is TRBV10-1 and J is TRBJ1-1; TRBD1 matches at 7 bases. Trimming at V came to 6 bases and at J to 2 bases, leaving 3 bases not matched to a gene. Germline V gene data show CDR1 as WNHNN and CDR2 as SYGVQD (reference sequence). There are 13 residues in the CDR3. CDR3 DNA: TGCGCCAGCAGGGGACAGTTAAACACTGAAGCTTTCTTT. Translated: CASRGQLNTEAFF.

The table lists this clone with a count of one. The rearrangement joins TRBV2 to TRBJ2-3; tentative D call: TRBD2 (6 bases). CDR3 length: 14 residues. Trimming pared 9 bases from V and 4 bases from J, leaving 17 bases between. CDR1 and CDR2 from the germline V gene are SNHLY and FYNNEI. The CDR3 bases are TGTGCCAGTGGTATGAGGGGAGGTTCAGATACGCAGTATTTT. It codes for CASGMRGGSDTQYF.

The rearrangement joins TRBV6-2 or TRBV6-3 to TRBJ2-3; 11 bases match TRBD2. V shed 4 bases, J shed 0 bases, and the junction held 3 bases outside the gene matches. This CDR3 is 16 amino acids long. Looked up from germline, CDR1 is MNHEY and CDR2 is SVGEGT. As DNA, the CDR3 is TGTGCCAGCAGTTTAAGGACTAGCGGGAGCACAGATACGCAGTATTTT. The encoded protein is CASSLRTSGSTDTQYF.